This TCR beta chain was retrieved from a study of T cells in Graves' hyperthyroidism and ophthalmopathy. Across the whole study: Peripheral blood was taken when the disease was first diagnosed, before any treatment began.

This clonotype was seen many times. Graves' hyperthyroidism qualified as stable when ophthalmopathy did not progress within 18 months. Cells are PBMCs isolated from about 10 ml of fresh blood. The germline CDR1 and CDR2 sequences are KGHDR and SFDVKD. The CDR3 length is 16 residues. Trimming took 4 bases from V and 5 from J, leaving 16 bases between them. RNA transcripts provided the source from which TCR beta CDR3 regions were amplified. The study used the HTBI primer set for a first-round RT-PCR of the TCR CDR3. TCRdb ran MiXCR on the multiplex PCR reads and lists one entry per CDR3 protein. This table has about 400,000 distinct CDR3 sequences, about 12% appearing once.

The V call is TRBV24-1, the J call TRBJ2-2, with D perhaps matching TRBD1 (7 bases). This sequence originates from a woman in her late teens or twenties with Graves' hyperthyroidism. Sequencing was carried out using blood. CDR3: CATSDTTGRSTGELFF. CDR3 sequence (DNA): TGTGCCACCAGTGACACGACAGGGAGGTCAACCGGGGAGCTGTTTTTT.